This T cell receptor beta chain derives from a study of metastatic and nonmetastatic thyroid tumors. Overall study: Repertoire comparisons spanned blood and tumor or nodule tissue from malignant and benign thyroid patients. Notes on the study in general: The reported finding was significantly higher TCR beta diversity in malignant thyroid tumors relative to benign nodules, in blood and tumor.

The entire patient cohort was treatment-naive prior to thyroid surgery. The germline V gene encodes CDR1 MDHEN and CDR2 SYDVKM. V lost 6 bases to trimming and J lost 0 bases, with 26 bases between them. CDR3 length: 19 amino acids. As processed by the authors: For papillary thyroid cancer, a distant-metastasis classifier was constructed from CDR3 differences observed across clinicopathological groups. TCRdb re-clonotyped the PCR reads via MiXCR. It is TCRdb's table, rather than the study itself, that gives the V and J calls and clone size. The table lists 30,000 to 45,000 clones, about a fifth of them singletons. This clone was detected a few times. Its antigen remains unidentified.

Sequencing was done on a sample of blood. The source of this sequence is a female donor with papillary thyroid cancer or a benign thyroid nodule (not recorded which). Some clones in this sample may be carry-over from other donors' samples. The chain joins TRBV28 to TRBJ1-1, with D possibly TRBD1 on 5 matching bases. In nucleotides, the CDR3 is TGTGCCAGCAGCCCTCCATCGACAGTGACGGTAAATTTGAACACTGAAGCTTTCTTT. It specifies CASSPPSTVTVNLNTEAFF.